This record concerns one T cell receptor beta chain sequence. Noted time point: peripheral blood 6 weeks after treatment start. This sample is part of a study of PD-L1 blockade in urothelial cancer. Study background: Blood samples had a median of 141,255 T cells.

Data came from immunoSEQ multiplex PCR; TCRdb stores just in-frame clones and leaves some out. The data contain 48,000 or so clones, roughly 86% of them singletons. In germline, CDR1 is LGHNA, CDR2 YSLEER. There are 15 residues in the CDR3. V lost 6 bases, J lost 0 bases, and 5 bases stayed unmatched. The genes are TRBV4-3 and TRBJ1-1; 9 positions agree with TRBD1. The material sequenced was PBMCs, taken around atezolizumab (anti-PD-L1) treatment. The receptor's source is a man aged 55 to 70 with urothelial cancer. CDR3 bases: TGCGCCAGCAGGGGGACAGGGCACATGAACACTGAAGCTTTCTTT. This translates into CASRGTGHMNTEAFF.